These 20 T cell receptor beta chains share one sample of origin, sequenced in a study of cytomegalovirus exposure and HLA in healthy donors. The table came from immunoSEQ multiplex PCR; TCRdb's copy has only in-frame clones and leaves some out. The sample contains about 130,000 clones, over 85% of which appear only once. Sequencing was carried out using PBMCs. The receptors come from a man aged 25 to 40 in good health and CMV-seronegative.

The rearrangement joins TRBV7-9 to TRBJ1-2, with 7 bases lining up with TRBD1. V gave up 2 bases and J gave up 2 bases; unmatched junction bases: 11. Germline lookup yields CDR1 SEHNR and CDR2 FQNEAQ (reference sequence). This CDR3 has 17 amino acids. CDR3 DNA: TGTGCCAGCAGCTTATCCCGGGACAGTTCTCCCAACTATGGCTACACCTTC. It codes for CASSLSRDSSPNYGYTF.

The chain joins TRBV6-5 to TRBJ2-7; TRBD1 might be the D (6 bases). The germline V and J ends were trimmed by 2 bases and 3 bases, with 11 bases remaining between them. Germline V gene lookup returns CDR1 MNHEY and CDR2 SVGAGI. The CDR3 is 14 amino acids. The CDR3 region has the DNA TGTGCCAGCAGTTACAGGGGGTATCGCTACGAGCAGTACTTC. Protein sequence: CASSYRGYRYEQYF.

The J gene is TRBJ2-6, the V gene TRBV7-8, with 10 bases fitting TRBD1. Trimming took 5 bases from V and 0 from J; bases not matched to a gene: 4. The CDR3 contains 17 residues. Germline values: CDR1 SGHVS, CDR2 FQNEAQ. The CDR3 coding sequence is TGTGCCAGCAGCACGGGACAGGGGAGCTCTGGGGCCAACGTCCTGACTTTC. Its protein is CASSTGQGSSGANVLTF.

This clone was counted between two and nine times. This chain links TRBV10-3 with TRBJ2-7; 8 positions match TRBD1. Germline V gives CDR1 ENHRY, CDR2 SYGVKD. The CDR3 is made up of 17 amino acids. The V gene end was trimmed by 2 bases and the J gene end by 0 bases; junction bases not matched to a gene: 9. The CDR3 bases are TGTGCCATCAGTGAGACTACCTGGGACAGGTCCTCCTACGAGCAGTACTTC. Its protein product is CAISETTWDRSSYEQYF.

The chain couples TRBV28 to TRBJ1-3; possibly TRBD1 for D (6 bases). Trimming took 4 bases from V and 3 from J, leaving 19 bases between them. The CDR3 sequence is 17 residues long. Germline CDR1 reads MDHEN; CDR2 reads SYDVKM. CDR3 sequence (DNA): TGTGCCAGCAGTTCGGATCGAACAGGGTTCCGTGGAAACACCATATATTTT. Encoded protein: CASSSDRTGFRGNTIYF.

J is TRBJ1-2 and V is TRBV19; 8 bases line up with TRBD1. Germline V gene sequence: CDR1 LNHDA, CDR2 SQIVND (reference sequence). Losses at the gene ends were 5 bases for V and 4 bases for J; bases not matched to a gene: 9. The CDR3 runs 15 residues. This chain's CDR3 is CASSARQGIFYGYTF. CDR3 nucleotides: TGTGCCAGTAGTGCGCGACAGGGGATTTTCTATGGCTACACCTTC.

The CDR3 is CASSLAVGGSEQYF. CDR3 sequence (DNA): TGCGCCAGCAGCTTGGCCGTCGGAGGATCCGAGCAGTACTTC. The chain uses TRBV5-1 and TRBJ2-7; possible D gene TRBD2, 5 bases. CDR1 and CDR2 from the germline V gene are SGHRS and YFSETQ. V lost 0 bases to trimming and J lost 6 bases, with 13 bases between them. CDR3 size: 14 residues.

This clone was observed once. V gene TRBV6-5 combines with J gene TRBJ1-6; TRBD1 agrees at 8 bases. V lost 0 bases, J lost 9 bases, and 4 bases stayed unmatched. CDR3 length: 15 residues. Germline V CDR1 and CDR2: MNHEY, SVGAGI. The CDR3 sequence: CASSYSRTGTSPLHF. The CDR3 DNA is TGTGCCAGCAGTTACTCTCGGACAGGGACTTCACCCCTCCACTTT.

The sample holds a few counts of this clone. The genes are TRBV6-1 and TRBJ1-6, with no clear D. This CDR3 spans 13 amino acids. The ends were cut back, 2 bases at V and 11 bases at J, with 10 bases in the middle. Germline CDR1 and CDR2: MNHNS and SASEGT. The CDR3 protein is CASSESLYTPLHF. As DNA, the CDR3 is TGTGCCAGCAGTGAATCTCTATATACACCCCTCCACTTT.

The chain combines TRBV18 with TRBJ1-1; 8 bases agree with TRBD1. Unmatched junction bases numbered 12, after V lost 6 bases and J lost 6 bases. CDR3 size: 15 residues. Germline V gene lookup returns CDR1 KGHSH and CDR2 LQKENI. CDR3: CASSLAPGGDAEAFF. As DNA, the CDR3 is TGTGCCAGCTCCCTAGCCCCAGGGGGCGACGCTGAAGCTTTCTTT.

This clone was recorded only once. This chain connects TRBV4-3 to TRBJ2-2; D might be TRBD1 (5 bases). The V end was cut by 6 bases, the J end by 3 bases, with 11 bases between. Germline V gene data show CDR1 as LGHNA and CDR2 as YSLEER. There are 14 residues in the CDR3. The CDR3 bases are TGCGCCAGCAGGTTCCAGGGCGACACCGGGGAGCTGTTTTTT. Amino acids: CASRFQGDTGELFF.

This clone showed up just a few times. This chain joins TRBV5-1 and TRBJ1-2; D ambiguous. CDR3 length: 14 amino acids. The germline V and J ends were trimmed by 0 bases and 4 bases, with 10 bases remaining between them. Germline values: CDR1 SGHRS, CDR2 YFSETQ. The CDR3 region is CASSLGQTTYGYTF. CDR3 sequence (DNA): TGCGCCAGCAGCTTGGGGCAGACAACCTATGGCTACACCTTC.

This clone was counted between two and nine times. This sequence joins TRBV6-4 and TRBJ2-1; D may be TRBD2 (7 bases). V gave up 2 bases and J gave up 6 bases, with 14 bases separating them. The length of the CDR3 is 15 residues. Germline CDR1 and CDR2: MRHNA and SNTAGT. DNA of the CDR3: TGTGCCAGCAGTGACGGGGGGGGCGGAAGCAATGAGCAGTTCTTC. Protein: CASSDGGGGSNEQFF.

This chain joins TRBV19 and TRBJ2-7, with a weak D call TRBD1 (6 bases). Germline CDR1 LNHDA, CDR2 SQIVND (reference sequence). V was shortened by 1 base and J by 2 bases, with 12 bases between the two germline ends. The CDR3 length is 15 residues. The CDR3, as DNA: TGTGCCAGTAGTATAGCGGACAGTTCTCCCTACGAGCAGTACTTC. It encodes CASSIADSSPYEQYF.

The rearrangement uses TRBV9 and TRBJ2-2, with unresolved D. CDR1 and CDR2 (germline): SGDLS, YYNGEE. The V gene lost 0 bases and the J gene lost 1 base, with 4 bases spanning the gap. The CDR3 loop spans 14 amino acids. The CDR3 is CASSVAGNTGELFF. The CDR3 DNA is TGTGCCAGCAGCGTAGCGGGGAACACCGGGGAGCTGTTTTTT.

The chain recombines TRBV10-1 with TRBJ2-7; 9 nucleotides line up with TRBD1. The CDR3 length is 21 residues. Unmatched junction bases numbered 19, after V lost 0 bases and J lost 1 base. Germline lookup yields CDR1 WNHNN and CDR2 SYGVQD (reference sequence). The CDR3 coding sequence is TGCGCCAGCAGTGAGTCAAGGTGCGGACAGGGGTTTGAACGTAAGTCCTACGAGCAGTACTTC. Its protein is CASSESRCGQGFERKSYEQYF.

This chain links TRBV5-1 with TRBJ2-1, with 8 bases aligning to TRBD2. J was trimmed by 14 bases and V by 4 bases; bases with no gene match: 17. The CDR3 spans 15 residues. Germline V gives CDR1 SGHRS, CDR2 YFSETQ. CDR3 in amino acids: CASSPLNIAGKEKFF. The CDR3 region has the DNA TGCGCCAGCAGCCCACTGAACATAGCGGGGAAGGAGAAGTTCTTC. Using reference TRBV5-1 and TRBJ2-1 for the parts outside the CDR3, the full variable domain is KAGVTQTPRYLIKTRGQQVTLSCSPISGHRSVSWYQQTPGQGLQFLFEYFSETQRNKGNFPGRFSGRQFSNSRSEMNVSTLELGDSALYLCASSPLNIAGKEKFFGPGTRLTVL.

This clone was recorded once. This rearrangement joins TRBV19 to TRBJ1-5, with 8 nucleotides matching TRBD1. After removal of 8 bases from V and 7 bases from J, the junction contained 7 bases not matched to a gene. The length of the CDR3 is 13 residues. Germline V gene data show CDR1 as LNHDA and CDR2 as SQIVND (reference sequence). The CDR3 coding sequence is TGTGCCAGTGAGGACAGGGAGGGACAGCCCCAGCATTTT. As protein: CASEDREGQPQHF.

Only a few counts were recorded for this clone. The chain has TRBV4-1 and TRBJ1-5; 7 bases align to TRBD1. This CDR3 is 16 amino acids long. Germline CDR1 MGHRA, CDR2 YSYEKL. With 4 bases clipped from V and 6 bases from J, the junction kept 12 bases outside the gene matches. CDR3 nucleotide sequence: TGCGCCAGCAGCCCGGGACAGTCAGGGGCTAGTCAGCCCCAGCATTTT. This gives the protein CASSPGQSGASQPQHF.

CDR3 bases: TGTGCCAGCAGTCCCGGGACAGGGACCTACGAGCAGTACTTC. Translated, it gives CASSPGTGTYEQYF. The rearrangement joins TRBV5-8 to TRBJ2-7; 9 bases match TRBD1. Germline-derived CDR1 and CDR2 are SGHTS and YDEGEE. CDR3 length: 14 amino acids. The J segment lost 2 bases and the V segment lost 5 bases, leaving 5 bases of the junction unmatched.